These 18 T cell receptor beta chains originate from one sample sequenced in a study of shared clonotypes between healthy human individuals (dated by TCRdb to between 2020 and 2021). Library preparation used the immunoSEQ multiplex PCR assay. Held by TCRdb, this immuneACCESS table contains in-frame sequences only and omits some clones. Under half of the omission traces to an unresolved V gene where checked; the cause of the rest is unknown. Here the sample has roughly 2.1 million clones; about 92% occur a single time. Under 2% of the sample is held by the ten biggest clonotypes. CD8 naive samples consisted of CD45RO-negative cells that were positively selected for CCR7, yielding a CD45RA+CCR7+ population without TemRA cells. The sequenced sample consisted of naive CD8+ T cells from PBMCs. Read against the paper, the sample's cell subset or site label means: CD45RA+CCR7+. Source of these receptors: a man aged 18 to 30 in good health. Some clones in this sample may be carry-over from other donors' samples.

This chain joins TRBV6-9 and TRBJ2-1; no definite D call. CDR1 is MNHGY, CDR2 SVAAGI, per germline. Between the trimmed V and J ends, which lost 5 bases and 6 bases, there was a span of 17 bases. This CDR3 region has 15 residues. The CDR3 sequence: CASSETPTGCNEQFF. The CDR3 DNA is TGTGCCAGCAGTGAGACACCCACCGGGTGCAATGAGCAGTTCTTC.

Comment on this clone: Other DNA sequences of this sample code for an identical CDR3. CDR3 protein: CASSLLGYEQYF. The CDR3 DNA sequence: TGTGCCAGCAGCTTACTGGGCTACGAGCAGTACTTC. The chain has TRBV7-9 and TRBJ2-7; D ambiguous. Germline V lookup: CDR1 SEHNR, CDR2 FQNEAQ (reference sequence). V was clipped by 2 bases and J by 3 bases, with 5 bases between them. This CDR3 region has 12 residues.

The J gene is TRBJ1-5, the V gene TRBV4-1; D is undetermined. Germline assignment: CDR1 MGHRA and CDR2 YSYEKL. V lost 0 bases and J 3 bases, leaving 15 bases between the germline ends. CDR3 length: 17 residues. The CDR3 nucleotides are TGCGCCAGCAGCCAAGATGGGAGCGCGAAGCCCAATCAGCCCCAGCATTTT. It is translated as CASSQDGSAKPNQPQHF.

DNA of the CDR3: TGTGCCAGCACCCCTTGGGGGCCACAGGGGTTGGGGGGACATAGCAATCAGCCCCAGCATTTT. Residues: CASTPWGPQGLGGHSNQPQHF. The gene calls are TRBV27 and TRBJ1-5, with 7 positions matching TRBD1. The CDR3 totals 21 residues. CDR1 and CDR2 (germline): MNHEY, SMNVEV (reference sequence). J lost 0 bases, V lost 7 bases, and 24 bases had no gene match.

This sequence joins TRBV2 and TRBJ1-4; D perhaps matches TRBD1 (5 bases). Germline CDR1 reads SNHLY; CDR2 reads FYNNEI. This CDR3 is 13 amino acids long. Trimming stripped 6 bases from V and 10 bases from J, with 15 bases between. For the CDR3, the DNA is TGTGCCAGCAGCGACGGGACGCGGGGAAAACTGTTTTTT. Amino acids: CASSDGTRGKLFF.

This chain uses TRBV6-1 with TRBJ1-4; D remains ambiguous. The CDR3 has 10 amino acids. V gave up 8 bases and J gave up 8 bases, with 6 bases separating them. In germline, CDR1 is MNHNS, CDR2 SASEGT. The CDR3, as DNA: TGTGCCAGCTGGGAGGAAAAACTGTTTTTT. Amino acids: CASWEEKLFF.

The V and J genes are TRBV5-6 and TRBJ2-1, with TRBD2 identical over 7 bases. V lost 0 bases to trimming and J lost 2 bases; unmatched junction nucleotides: 2. Germline CDR1 is SGHDT and CDR2 is YYEEEE. The CDR3 has 15 residues. CDR3 region: CASSLGGTTYNEQFF. The CDR3 DNA is TGTGCCAGCAGCTTGGGGGGGACTACCTACAATGAGCAGTTCTTC.

With respect to this clone: A read error may explain this, as a much larger clone is one base away. The chain uses TRBV7-2 and TRBJ1-1, with D uncertain. This CDR3 has 11 residues. Germline V CDR1 and CDR2: SGHTA, FQGNSA. The ends were cut back, 1 base at V and 6 bases at J, with 3 bases in the middle. The CDR3 DNA follows: TGTGCCAGCAGCTTAGGCTCTGAAGCTTTCTTT. Protein sequence: CASSLGSEAFF. Together with reference TRBV7-2 and TRBJ1-1, the CDR3 gives the full variable domain: GAGVSQSPSNKVTEKGKDVELRCDPISGHTALYWYRQSLGQGLEFLIYFQGNSAPDKSGLPSDRFSAERTGGSVSTLTIQRTQQEDSAVYLCASSLGSEAFFGQGTRLTVV.

As concerns this clone: The same CDR3 arises from other DNA sequences in this sample as well. The chain joins TRBV5-1 to TRBJ1-2, with TRBD1 matching over 9 bases. Germline CDR1 reads SGHRS; CDR2 reads YFSETQ. V was clipped by 2 bases and J by 3 bases; unmatched bases: 2. The CDR3 is 14 amino acids. CDR3 in amino acids: CASSFTGGDYGYTF. CDR3 nucleotide sequence: TGCGCCAGCAGCTTCACAGGGGGCGACTATGGCTACACCTTC.

The chain links TRBV6-6 to TRBJ2-2, with D perhaps given as TRBD1 or TRBD2 (5 bases each). V was trimmed by 6 bases and J by 6 bases, leaving 11 bases between them. This CDR3 comprises 13 residues. Germline V gene sequence: CDR1 MNHNY, CDR2 SVGAGI (reference sequence). The CDR3 coding sequence is TGTGCCAGCAGGGGGACGTCCCCCGGGGAGCTGTTTTTT. Amino acid sequence: CASRGTSPGELFF.

The chain has TRBV11-2 and TRBJ2-7, with D perhaps given as TRBD1 or TRBD2 (6 bases each). The CDR3 has 12 amino acids. V gave up 6 bases and J gave up 6 bases, with 12 bases separating them. Germline V CDR1 and CDR2: SGHAT, FQNNGV. The DNA of the CDR3 is TGTGCCAGCAGGTACGAGGGGGGCGAGCAGTACTTC. It codes for CASRYEGGEQYF.

Only one count was recorded for this clone. The same CDR3 is also encoded by other DNA sequences in this sample. The chain combines TRBV27 with TRBJ2-6; D possibly corresponds to TRBD1 (5 bases). Deletions cut 4 bases from V and 0 bases from J, with 7 bases between. CDR1 and CDR2 (germline): MNHEY, SMNVEV (reference sequence). CDR3 length equals 15 residues. The DNA of the CDR3 is TGTGCCAGCAGTTCAAGGGGCTCTGGGGCCAACGTCCTGACTTTC. This codes for CASSSRGSGANVLTF.

Turning to this clone: The identical CDR3 is also encoded by other nucleotide sequences in the sample. As DNA, the CDR3 is TGTGCCAGCAGTTTTAGTCCTAACTATGGCTACACCTTC. It specifies CASSFSPNYGYTF. The rearrangement links TRBV27 to TRBJ1-2; no clear D gene. Trimming took off 3 bases at V and 0 bases at J, with 5 bases between the two ends. The CDR3 consists of 13 residues. Germline V gene sequence: CDR1 MNHEY, CDR2 SMNVEV (reference sequence).

The rearrangement joins TRBV28 to TRBJ2-3, with D possibly being TRBD1 or TRBD2 (5 bases each). Germline V gives CDR1 MDHEN, CDR2 SYDVKM. CDR3 size: 18 residues. Trimming took off 7 bases at V and 2 bases at J, with 25 bases between the two ends. CDR3 sequence reads: CASTKRGEGWTNTDTQYF. CDR3 nucleotides: TGTGCCAGCACAAAAAGGGGAGAGGGCTGGACCAACACAGATACGCAGTATTTT.

The chain uses TRBV7-3 and TRBJ2-7; the D gene could be TRBD1 or TRBD2 (5 bases each). CDR3 length: 14 amino acids. The germline V and J ends were trimmed by 4 bases and 2 bases, with 12 bases remaining between them. Germline-derived CDR1 and CDR2 are SGHTA and FQGTGA. The CDR3 spells CASSWGPPTYEQYF. The CDR3 bases are TGTGCCAGCAGCTGGGGACCGCCAACCTACGAGCAGTACTTC.

The chain links TRBV25-1 to TRBJ2-1, with 7 bases lining up with TRBD2. The CDR3 runs 13 residues. From germline, CDR1 is MGHDK and CDR2 SYGVNS. The V and J ends lost 4 bases and 7 bases, in that order; junction bases with no gene match: 4. The CDR3 protein is CASSVGLQNEQFF. The CDR3 DNA follows: TGTGCCAGCAGTGTGGGACTACAGAATGAGCAGTTCTTC.

To note about this clone: Additional DNA sequences in this sample encode the identical CDR3. J is TRBJ2-3 and V is TRBV6-1; D not resolved. The CDR3 consists of 14 residues. The V gene lost 1 base and the J gene lost 13 bases, with 18 bases spanning the gap. The germline V gene encodes CDR1 MNHNS and CDR2 SASEGT. The CDR3 region has the DNA TGTGCCAGCAGTGAAGTAGTATCCCAACCCCATAAGTATTTT. Translating it yields CASSEVVSQPHKYF.

The V gene is TRBV27, the J gene TRBJ1-2, with D unclear. The CDR3 has 13 amino acids. V lost 5 bases, J lost 8 bases, and 15 bases lay in between. Germline V gene sequence: CDR1 MNHEY, CDR2 SMNVEV (reference sequence). The DNA for the CDR3 is TGTGCCAGCAGTCCGGGCCTAATGGAGGGCTACACCTTC. This gives the protein CASSPGLMEGYTF.